This record concerns one T cell receptor beta chain sequence. No cognate antigen has been identified for it. One junction end disagrees with the germline gene, perhaps due to a read error. This sample was included in a study of beta chain features in type 1 diabetes (dated 2018 in TCRdb). For the wider study: No differences in mean age, gender distribution, total cell number or subset yield were found between patients and healthy donors. The study compared TCRB repertoires of sorted circulating CD4+ T cell subsets between recently diagnosed type 1 diabetes patients and matched healthy donors. Naive and central memory subsets were obtained from all 28 donors, but regulatory and stem cell-like memory subsets were isolated from only 8 patients and about 8 healthy donors. A total of roughly 100 million sorted cells were examined across all samples, and the number of cells per subset was strongly correlated with RNA yield.

The entire amount of isolated RNA was reverse transcribed using the High Capacity cDNA Reverse Transcription Kit, so the sequenced TCRB transcripts were expressed ones. Deep immunoSEQ sequencing was applied to naive, central memory and regulatory T cell samples, giving an average of roughly 3.5 million total reads per sample. After sorted cells were lysed in RLT buffer, RNA was extracted with DNase-treated RNeasy Micro or Mini kits, with the choice depending on cell number. Each cell subset was processed on its own to prevent cross-contamination, while patient and healthy donor samples were processed together. Using the immunoSEQ multiplex PCR, TCRB sequences were amplified from cDNA into 87-bp fragments spanning the CDR3 region. The amplicons were sequenced using the Illumina HiSeq platform. Regarding the original processing steps: PCR bias was computationally corrected using synthetic template baselines, reads within Hamming distance 2 were collapsed, and singletons that could not be merged were discarded. Reads were aligned against IMGT to assign V, D and J genes, CDR3 length and insertions or deletions at six rearrangement sites. Within each subset, clonotype counts were normalized to sorted cell number, after which true diversity and Gini coefficients were computed with the tcR R package. The overlap coefficient, calculated on TCRB nucleotide sequences, was used to quantify repertoire sharing. Held by TCRdb, this immuneACCESS table contains in-frame sequences only and omits some clones. Under half of the omission traces to an unresolved V gene where checked; the cause of the rest is unknown. V and J calls and clone size come straight from that table; D and trimming were deduced from the DNA. The sample table contains approximately 70,000 clones; only one count was recorded for almost 50% of them. Of the sample, around 0.7% is held by the ten largest clones.

Each donor gave one peripheral blood draw, averaging approximately 120 mL, which was collected into heparinised tubes. Naive, central memory, regulatory and stem cell-like memory CD4+ T cells were sorted on a BD FACSAria II using a panel including CD45RO, CCR7, CD25, CD127, CD95 and CD27. A purity above 98% was achieved for all sorted populations. PBMCs were isolated immediately by Lymphoprep density gradient centrifugation and stained directly without culture. Samples were stained and sorted in pairs, with one healthy donor and one patient per experiment, so that batch effects were minimized. The paper's findings and limits, for the study overall: Because cDNA was sequenced instead of genomic DNA, highly expressing activated cells could be over-represented, though the groups showed no difference in activation or CD3 levels. Type 1 diabetes patients showed a moderate but significant shortening of TCRB CDR3 length in all four CD4+ subsets. Because small numbers of individuals were included in the HLA sub-analyses, any influence of HLA type on TCRB rearrangement was left unresolved. At VDJ recombination sites, type 1 diabetes patients had fewer insertions and more deleted nucleotides, which implies abnormalities in thymic rearrangement. Naive, central memory and regulatory TCRB repertoires appeared more similar among patients than among healthy donors. PCR may preferentially amplify shorter templates, but because patient and control samples were amplified and corrected together, any resulting skew would affect both groups equally.

Including cysteine and phenylalanine, the CDR3 has 15 amino acids. The read is trimmed to its CDR3 DNA, 45 bases read in frame from base 1. CDR1 and CDR2, per the germline V gene, are MDHEN and SYDVKM. Rearrangement joined TRBV28 to TRBJ2-7, with TRBD2 matching 10 junction bases. This TCR came from a man aged 25 to 40 with type 1 diabetes. Sequences were obtained from central memory CD4+ T cells from blood. In nucleotides, the sequence is TGTGCCAACAGTTTAGGGGTAGCGGGGGGTCGCGAGCAGTACTTC. Its translation is CANSLGVAGGREQYF.